This T cell receptor beta chain was documented in a study of cytomegalovirus exposure and HLA in healthy donors. Healthy bone marrow donors made up the donors. The PCR used 60 Vbeta and 13 Jbeta primers. The protocol was immunoSEQ multiplex PCR, while the TCRdb copy is restricted to in-frame clones and leaves out a portion. The sample holds nearly 200,000 clones, roughly 77% seen once. This CDR3 has 16 amino acids. Trimming shortened V by 2 bases and J by 0 bases, and 14 bases separated the two germline ends. Germline V gene sequence: CDR1 SGHRS, CDR2 YFSETQ. The TCR comes from a male donor in good health and CMV-seropositive. The sample taken for sequencing was PBMCs. The chain carries TRBV5-1 and TRBJ1-1; D is unclear. The CDR3: CASSLNSLSMNTEAFF. For the CDR3, the DNA is TGCGCCAGCAGCTTAAACTCGCTCTCTATGAACACTGAAGCTTTCTTT.